These 11 T cell receptor beta chains were all obtained from the same sample, sequenced in a study of blood T cell repertoires in COVID-19. The repertoire was sequenced with immunoSEQ multiplex PCR; TCRdb's copy has only in-frame clones and lacks some. The profile shows approximately 500,000 clones, roughly 88% of them singletons. Material for sequencing was PBMCs or T cells enriched from blood (not recorded which). The receptors originated from a woman between 40 and 55 years old who had recovered from COVID-19.

Regarding this clone: In the same sample, other DNA sequences code for this CDR3. This chain connects TRBV28 to TRBJ1-1; the match to TRBD1 covers 7 bases. Trimming at V came to 5 bases and at J to 1 base, leaving 4 bases not matched to a gene. CDR3 size: 14 residues. CDR1 is MDHEN and CDR2 is SYDVKM in the germline V gene. Written as DNA, the CDR3 is TGTGCCAGCAGTCCCCGGACAGGGAACACTGAAGCTTTCTTT. It translates to CASSPRTGNTEAFF. Based on the CDR3 plus reference TRBV28 and TRBJ1-1, the full variable domain is DVKVTQSSRYLVKRTGEKVFLECVQDMDHENMFWYRQDPGLGLRLIYFSYDVKMKEKGDIPEGYSVSREKKERFSLILESASTNQTSMYLCASSPRTGNTEAFFGQGTRLTVV.

The chain has TRBV30 and TRBJ2-7; 10 bases match TRBD1. The CDR3 length is 14 residues. Germline loops: CDR1 GTSNPN, CDR2 SVGIG (reference sequence). J lost 5 bases, V lost 1 base, and 5 bases had no gene match. This CDR3 is CAWSEGQGIDEQYF. CDR3 DNA: TGTGCCTGGAGTGAGGGACAGGGGATCGACGAGCAGTACTTC.

The chain combines TRBV6-5 with TRBJ1-6; D gene ambiguous. The CDR3 sequence is 13 residues long. The ends were cut back, 3 bases at V and 5 bases at J, with 5 bases in the middle. The germline V gene encodes CDR1 MNHEY and CDR2 SVGAGI. In nucleotides, the CDR3 is TGTGCCAGCAGTTATAACAATAATTCACCCCTCCACTTT. Its translation: CASSYNNNSPLHF.

V usage is TRBV7-2 and J usage is TRBJ2-7, with TRBD1 matching 10 bases. This CDR3 is built from 16 residues. Losses at the gene ends were 2 bases for V and 3 bases for J; bases not matched to a gene: 7. Germline V CDR1 and CDR2: SGHTA, FQGNSA. DNA for the CDR3: TGTGCCAGCAGCTTACAAGCCGGGACAGGGGACTACGAGCAGTACTTC. Its translation is CASSLQAGTGDYEQYF.

J is TRBJ1-5 and V is TRBV12-5, with TRBD1 as a possible D gene (6 bases). Germline V CDR1 and CDR2: LGHNT, FRNRAP. V lost 6 bases to trimming and J lost 3 bases, with 12 bases between them. The CDR3 spans 14 residues. CDR3 sequence reads: CASGVTGFNQPQHF. CDR3 nucleotides: TGTGCTAGTGGGGTGACAGGTTTCAATCAGCCCCAGCATTTT.

The rearrangement joins TRBV5-4 to TRBJ1-2; the D gene is possibly TRBD1 (5 bases). The V gene's germline CDR1 is SGHNT and CDR2 YYREEE (reference sequence). The CDR3 loop spans 14 amino acids. Trimming took off 5 bases at V and 8 bases at J, with 19 bases between the two ends. The CDR3 loop is CASSSPQGARGYTF. CDR3 sequence (DNA): TGTGCCAGCAGTTCACCCCAGGGTGCGAGAGGCTACACCTTC.

CDR3 bases: TGTGCCAGCAGATCGGGGACAGGGGTGAACACCGGGGAGCTGTTTTTT. This encodes CASRSGTGVNTGELFF. The gene calls are TRBV19 and TRBJ2-2; 10 bases map to TRBD1. Germline CDR1 and CDR2: LNHDA and SQIVND (reference sequence). The CDR3 sequence is 16 residues long. The V segment lost 9 bases and the J segment 1 base; nucleotides outside the gene matches: 8.

V and J are TRBV24-1 and TRBJ2-3, with D possibly TRBD1 on 7 matching bases. This CDR3 has 18 residues. Germline loops: CDR1 KGHDR, CDR2 SFDVKD. Trimming took 4 bases from V and 3 from J, leaving 22 bases between them. DNA for the CDR3: TGTGCCACCAGTGAGAGGAGACAGGGTAGAGGGAGGACAGATACGCAGTATTTT. Its protein is CATSERRQGRGRTDTQYF.

The gene calls are TRBV9 and TRBJ1-3; D remains unclear. CDR3 size: 15 residues. Trimming removed 4 bases at V and 0 bases at J, with 11 bases between. CDR1 and CDR2 (germline): SGDLS, YYNGEE. The CDR3 here is CASSPRQFSGNTIYF. CDR3 bases: TGTGCCAGCAGCCCCCGTCAGTTCTCTGGAAACACCATATATTTT.

V and J are TRBV11-2 and TRBJ1-1; no reliable D call. The length of the CDR3 is 15 residues. V lost 5 bases, J lost 0 bases, and 13 bases lay in between. CDR1 and CDR2 from the germline V gene are SGHAT and FQNNGV. CDR3 in amino acids: CASSPVVGLNTEAFF. For the CDR3, the DNA is TGTGCCAGCAGCCCCGTCGTGGGCCTGAACACTGAAGCTTTCTTT.

J is TRBJ1-2 and V is TRBV2; 7 nucleotides match TRBD1. The CDR3 contains 13 residues. Unmatched junction bases numbered 7, after V lost 6 bases and J lost 6 bases. Per germline, CDR1 SNHLY and CDR2 FYNNEI. The CDR3 DNA sequence: TGTGCCAGCAGGGCGGGACAGACAAATGGCTACACCTTC. This translates into CASRAGQTNGYTF.